Listed below are T cell receptor beta chains from one sample, sequenced in a study of T cell changes during pregnancy in multiple sclerosis. Profiled with immunoSEQ multiplex PCR; TCRdb holds only in-frame clones, not every one. The sample holds about 52,000 clones; 85% to 95% are singletons and the top ten take 0.35% to 0.45%. This specimen was CD4+ T cells from peripheral blood mononuclear cells, taken before pregnancy. All receptors derive from a female donor with multiple sclerosis, enrolled in a pregnancy study. Each CDR3 is given without its conserved first and last residue.

v_call,j_call,cdr3_aa
TRBV5-1,TRBJ1-1,ASSAGQTNTEAF
TRBV28,TRBJ2-1,ASSLLLAGSYNEQF
TRBV18,TRBJ2-1,ASSFDSIYNEQF
TRBV28,TRBJ1-2,ASRETGGSYGYT
TRBV5-5,TRBJ1-2,ASSPSFSDRGRGYGYT
TRBV7-3,TRBJ2-6,ASSRSTGANVLT
TRBV2,TRBJ2-1,ASSAGTVSYNEQF
TRBV7-9,TRBJ2-3,ASSLVRDFFITDTQY
TRBV7-9,TRBJ2-6,ASTPRLSGANVLT
TRBV29-1,TRBJ1-2,SVDRTGGYT
TRBV2,TRBJ2-7,ASSDRGYEQY
TRBV4-1,TRBJ2-3,ASSQERLAGGGPDTQY
TRBV27,TRBJ1-6,ASSPGARLNSPLH
TRBV5-6,TRBJ1-3,ASSRDTGTVGNTIY
TRBV2,TRBJ1-4,ASSRQGFNEKLF
TRBV19,TRBJ2-2,ASSIAGPGGTGELF
TRBV9,TRBJ2-2,ASSSRAGGWTGELF
TRBV18,TRBJ1-1,ASSQTGGRTEAF
TRBV18,TRBJ2-1,ASSSRGYNEQF
TRBV7-2,TRBJ2-1,ASSLRSSQVYNEQF
TRBV5-4,TRBJ2-5,ASSFRQQETQY
TRBV27,TRBJ2-7,ASRLRAGWTYEQY
TRBV28,TRBJ1-1,ASSLRADKIAF
TRBV30,TRBJ1-5,AWSVLAGLDQPQH
TRBV2,TRBJ2-6,ASGEAGGPGANVLT
TRBV29-1,TRBJ1-1,SVEQGAATEAF
TRBV2,TRBJ2-7,ASRPSGTKNYEQY
TRBV5-6,TRBJ2-6,ASSLEGTGVGANVLT
TRBV19,TRBJ1-1,ASSETGAPGNTEAF
TRBV11-2,TRBJ1-4,ASSDYRGDTEKLF
TRBV7-2,TRBJ1-4,ASSLGLRKEKLF
TRBV15,TRBJ2-4,ATTGLAKNIQY